These 18 T cell receptor beta chains were sequenced from one sample in a study of identical twins. From the 5' RACE reads, TCRdb called clonotypes with MiXCR, one entry per CDR3 protein. The sample gives under 900,000 distinct CDR3 sequences, 9% to 15% of which show up once; roughly 1.6% is in the top ten. The sample was also linked to a second study, of yellow fever vaccine responses in identical twins.

Material: PBMCs. All receptors come from a young woman in good health.

Turning to this clonotype: A read error may account for a junction end that differs from germline. V gene TRBV6-1 combines with J gene TRBJ1-5; D is ambiguous. The CDR3 extends over 13 amino acids. Germline CDR1 MNHNS, CDR2 SASEGT. The CDR3 DNA reads as TGTGCCAGCAGTCAAGCGGGAGGTCAGCCCCAGCATTTT. Protein product: CASSQAGGQPQHF.

This clonotype was seen many times. This chain connects TRBV4-1 to TRBJ2-5; D call uncertain. Trimming took 0 bases from V and 6 from J, leaving 17 bases between them. The CDR3 loop spans 16 amino acids. The germline V gene encodes CDR1 MGHRA and CDR2 YSYEKL. The CDR3 DNA reads TGCGCCAGCAGCCAAGACGCAGGTGCCGTTCTGAAGACCCAGTACTTC. Translated, it gives CASSQDAGAVLKTQYF.

Many counts were recorded for this clonotype. CDR3 protein: CATSSSGQATDTQYF. CDR3 in DNA: TGTGCCACCAGCAGCTCTGGACAGGCGACAGATACGCAGTATTTT. V is TRBV15 and J is TRBJ2-3; 7 bases map to TRBD1. The CDR3 spans 15 residues. CDR1 and CDR2 from the germline V gene are LNHNV and YYDKDF (reference sequence). V was pared by 3 bases and J by 3 bases, with 6 bases of the junction left unmatched.

This clonotype was recorded many times. The rearrangement uses TRBV20-1 and TRBJ2-6; D unclear. Germline CDR1 DFQATT, CDR2 SNEGSKA (reference sequence). CDR3 length: 13 amino acids. Trimming cost V 3 bases and J 0 bases, with 3 bases left between them. The CDR3 DNA sequence: TGCAGTGCTAGGACCTCTGGGGCCAACGTCCTGACTTTC. Its protein product is CSARTSGANVLTF.

This clonotype was recorded many times. V usage is TRBV11-3 and J usage is TRBJ2-2; no reliable D call. Trimming removed 7 bases at V and 4 bases at J, with 7 bases between. Germline V CDR1 and CDR2: SGHNT, YENEEA. This CDR3 spans 12 amino acids. The CDR3 DNA sequence: TGTGCCAGCACTCCCCGCACCGGGGAGCTGTTTTTT. This encodes CASTPRTGELFF.

This clonotype showed up just a few times. The J gene is TRBJ2-1, the V gene TRBV12-3 or TRBV12-4, with TRBD1 as a possible D gene (6 bases). This CDR3 contains 16 residues. Between the trimmed V and J ends, which lost 5 bases and 8 bases, there was a span of 22 bases. The DNA of the CDR3 is TGTGCCAGCAGTCAAGGAATACAGGGTGCCCCCTATGAGCAGTTCTTC. Translation gives CASSQGIQGAPYEQFF.

This clonotype was observed many times. This rearrangement joins TRBV4-1 to TRBJ1-2; D not certain. The CDR3 is 14 amino acids. Trimming took off 4 bases at V and 4 bases at J, with 13 bases between the two ends. Germline CDR1 and CDR2: MGHRA and YSYEKL. The CDR3 DNA reads as TGCGCCAGCAGCCCGGACCTGGGATTCTATGGCTACACCTTC. Translation: CASSPDLGFYGYTF.

This clonotype appeared a few times. The V gene is TRBV29-1, the J gene TRBJ2-3; 8 bases match TRBD1. Germline-derived CDR1 and CDR2 are SQVTM and ANQGSEA. The CDR3 has 13 amino acids. The V and J ends lost 5 bases and 5 bases, in that order; junction bases with no gene match: 6. CDR3 nucleotide sequence: TGCAGCGTTTGGGACAGGTCTATAGATACGCAGTATTTT. Amino acids: CSVWDRSIDTQYF.

This clonotype was recorded a few times. This chain links TRBV24-1 with TRBJ2-7; TRBD1 aligns across 8 bases. Trimming at V came to 1 base and at J to 11 bases, leaving 18 bases not matched to a gene. The CDR3 is 17 amino acids. Germline V gene lookup returns CDR1 KGHDR and CDR2 SFDVKD. The CDR3 loop is CATSDFKDRDRLGVEYV. The CDR3 DNA follows: TGTGCCACCAGTGATTTTAAGGACAGGGATCGGCTCGGGGTGGAGTACGTC.

The V and J genes are TRBV5-1 and TRBJ2-1; D is unresolved. Germline CDR1 reads SGHRS; CDR2 reads YFSETQ. The CDR3 has 14 amino acids. Trimming shortened V by 4 bases and J by 7 bases, and 15 bases separated the two germline ends. The CDR3 DNA reads TGCGCCAGCAGCCCCCCGAGCATTGCGAATGAGCAGTTCTTC. Its protein is CASSPPSIANEQFF.

This clonotype has a handful of counts. The V call is TRBV14, the J call TRBJ2-3; 12 bases are a match to TRBD2. The V segment lost 5 bases and the J segment 4 bases; nucleotides outside the gene matches: 19. CDR1 is SGHDN and CDR2 is FVKESK in the germline V gene. This CDR3 is built from 20 residues. Here the CDR3 DNA reads TGTGCCAGCAGCAGAGATCCGGGACTAGCGGGCCCGCGGCCGCCAGATACGCAGTATTTT. Protein product: CASSRDPGLAGPRPPDTQYF. Full variable domain (rest looked up from reference TRBV14 and TRBJ2-3): EAGVTQFPSHSVIEKGQTVTLRCDPISGHDNLYWYRRVMGKEIKFLLHFVKESKQDESGMPNNRFLAERTGGTYSTLKVQPAELEDSGVYFCASSRDPGLAGPRPPDTQYFGPGTRLTVL.

The table lists this clonotype with many counts. The CDR3 protein is CASSRTGNPPGPLHF. DNA of the CDR3: TGTGCCAGCAGCCGTACAGGGAATCCCCCCGGGCCCCTCCACTTT. J is TRBJ1-6 and V is TRBV7-3; tentative D call: TRBD1 (6 bases). The CDR3 consists of 15 residues. Trimming pared 5 bases from V and 13 bases from J, leaving 21 bases between. CDR1 is SGHTA, CDR2 FQGTGA, per germline.

DNA of the CDR3: TGTGCCAGCAGTAAACTAGCGGGAGGGCCCTATATGGGGAATGAGCAGTTCTTC. This encodes CASSKLAGGPYMGNEQFF. V usage is TRBV6-1 and J usage is TRBJ2-1, with 13 bases fitting TRBD2. With 5 bases clipped from V and 7 bases from J, the junction kept 14 bases outside the gene matches. In germline, CDR1 is MNHNS, CDR2 SASEGT. This CDR3 spans 18 amino acids.

This clonotype was seen a few times. The chain is built from TRBV5-1 and TRBJ2-1; 11 bases line up with TRBD2. The J segment lost 5 bases and the V segment lost 5 bases, leaving 12 bases of the junction unmatched. Germline V gives CDR1 SGHRS, CDR2 YFSETQ. The CDR3 contains 17 residues. For the CDR3, the DNA is TGCGCCAGCAGGCCTAACCCCGGGACTAGCGGAAACAATGAGCAGTTCTTC. This sequence encodes CASRPNPGTSGNNEQFF.

The chain carries TRBV27 and TRBJ2-1, with D perhaps TRBD2 (6 bases). Germline V gene lookup returns CDR1 MNHEY and CDR2 SMNVEV (reference sequence). There are 14 residues in the CDR3. V was cut by 3 bases and J by 6 bases, with 12 bases left in between. The CDR3 loop is CASSLRGLTNEQFF. CDR3 coding DNA: TGTGCCAGCAGTTTGCGGGGTCTTACCAATGAGCAGTTCTTC.

This clonotype was detected a few times. The V call is TRBV28, the J call TRBJ2-1; no reliable D call. CDR1 and CDR2 from the germline V gene are MDHEN and SYDVKM. Trimming took off 5 bases at V and 3 bases at J, with 8 bases between the two ends. This CDR3 spans 13 amino acids. The CDR3 coding sequence is TGTGCCAGCAGTGTACACAGCTACAATGAGCAGTTCTTC. It encodes CASSVHSYNEQFF.

This clonotype was observed once. This chain connects TRBV5-4 to TRBJ2-3; maybe TRBD2 (5 bases). Germline V gives CDR1 SGHNT, CDR2 YYREEE (reference sequence). CDR3 length: 15 residues. The V and J ends lost 4 bases and 4 bases respectively, with 16 bases between them. In DNA, the CDR3 is TGTGCCAGCAGCCCTGGACCCCGAGGGCCAGATACGCAGTATTTT. The encoded protein is CASSPGPRGPDTQYF.

As to this clonotype: Just one base apart from a much larger clone, this may be a read error. The rearrangement uses TRBV10-3 and TRBJ1-1; no clear D. The CDR3 has 16 amino acids. CDR1 and CDR2 from the germline V gene are ENHRY and SYGVKD. The V gene lost 0 bases and the J gene lost 5 bases, with 16 bases spanning the gap. The CDR3 DNA is TGTGCCATCAGTGAGTCGACTTCTCTCCAGGTGACTGAAGCTTTCTTT. Residues: CAISESTSLQVTEAFF.